This section outlines one TCR beta chain sequence together with its context. Its specificity is unknown. The data derive from a study of T cell responses to AZD1222 COVID-19 vaccine. Study-level findings and limits: The sample set comprised mostly white British donors with more females, and clonal diversity was possibly underestimated. Among spike-specific TCRs, nearly half reportedly target unmutated variant regions.

Clones were read by immunoSEQ multiplex PCR, and TCRdb kept only the in-frame ones, dropping some. The sample includes about 150,000 clones, about 88% seen only once; the top ten take around 4.9%. With V trimmed by 7 bases and J by 5 bases, 11 bases remained unmatched. The germline gives CDR1 SEHNR, CDR2 FQNEAQ (reference sequence). The CDR3 has 15 amino acids. The rearrangement links TRBV7-9 to TRBJ2-1; TRBD2 matches at 7 bases. The material sequenced was peripheral blood, taken on day 0 of AZD1222 vaccination. This clonotype was sampled from an adult in good health. The CDR3 bases are TGTGCCAGCATCCCGGCGGGGACTACCGACAATGAGCAGTTCTTC. Amino acids: CASIPAGTTDNEQFF.